Listed below are T cell receptor beta chains from one sample, sequenced in a study of Graves' ophthalmopathy and Graves' hyperthyroidism. TCRdb re-derived calls from the multiplex PCR reads in MiXCR, one entry per CDR3 protein. The sample includes 260,000 or so distinct CDR3 sequences, around 42% of them seen just once. Sequencing used peripheral blood. These receptors all come from an adult man with Graves' ophthalmopathy. Both conserved end residues are part of each CDR3. A D gene is named only where the DNA matches it firmly. Where a row states a size, it is once, few, many or the class of an expanded clone; other rows omit it.

v_call,j_call,d_call,clone_size,cdr3_aa
TRBV20-1,TRBJ1-1,NA,NA,CSAGSNRDTEAFF
TRBV2,TRBJ1-2,NA,many,CASRSTDTYGYTF
TRBV25-1,TRBJ1-6,NA,NA,CASSVGGKNSPLHF
TRBV9,TRBJ2-6,NA,few,CASSPRPLSGANVLTF
TRBV12-3/TRBV12-4,TRBJ2-6,NA,NA,CASSPIPAGANVLTF
TRBV7-8,TRBJ2-7,TRBD2,NA,CASSFGEGGYEQYF
TRBV6-1,TRBJ2-2,NA,NA,CASSEHLGNTGELFF
TRBV11-2,TRBJ1-6,NA,few,CASSAGRRNSPLHF
TRBV7-2,TRBJ1-1,TRBD1,NA,CASSLNRGQIVFF
TRBV5-1,TRBJ2-6,NA,many,CASSLGGSGANVLTF
TRBV24-1,TRBJ2-5,NA,many,CATSPWDGEETQYF
TRBV7-7,TRBJ2-2,NA,NA,CASSANRGGTGELFF
TRBV24-1,TRBJ2-5,NA,NA,CATSDTRGAAGETQYF